In its sample, the clone carrying this TCR beta chain was seen a few times. Its antigen remains unidentified. The sample is drawn from a study of response to subunit inactivated influenza vaccine. General study results and limits: That few new T cells are recruited by each seasonal influenza vaccination was the authors' suggestion.

The CDR3 contains 13 residues. The germline V gene encodes CDR1 LNHDA and CDR2 SQIVND (reference sequence). V was clipped by 5 bases and J by 10 bases; unmatched bases: 11. TCRdb processed the RT-PCR reads anew with MiXCR; each CDR3 protein has one entry. Of 650,000 to 800,000 distinct CDR3 sequences in the sample, approximately 14% were seen once. The clonotype was recovered from a man between 45 and 60 years old who received an inactivated influenza vaccine. V usage is TRBV19 and J usage is TRBJ2-7, with 7 bases fitting TRBD2. The specimen was PBMCs from blood, collected 14 to 15 days before vaccination. CDR3 nucleotide sequence: TGTGCCAGTAGTCCGGGGGGAGCAGCGAGTCAGTACTTC. Its protein product is CASSPGGAASQYF.